Listed here are 3 T cell receptor beta chains from one sample, sequenced in a study of shared clonotypes between healthy human individuals (dated by TCRdb to the early 2020s). Preparation of the library involved the immunoSEQ multiplex PCR assay. TCRdb provides this immuneACCESS table in a form limited to in-frame rearrangements. Some clones are lacking; in checked studies, under half of them reflect an unresolved V gene, and why the rest are absent is not known. This sample is represented by a few million clones; 85% to 95% of them were singletons. The ten biggest clones cover around 0.35% of the sample. The sequenced sample consisted of naive CD4+ T cells from PBMCs. The sample's cell subset or site label is to be understood as: CD45RA+ positively selected. All receptors come from a man younger than 30 in good health. Some clones in this sample may be carry-over from other donors' samples.

This clone has more than one count but fewer than ten. Different DNA sequences within this sample yield the same CDR3. The V gene is TRBV30, the J gene TRBJ1-1; D is unclear. V was shortened by 3 bases and J by 0 bases, with 8 bases between the two germline ends. This CDR3 has 13 residues. Per the germline V gene, CDR1 is GTSNPN and CDR2 is SVGIG (reference sequence). DNA of the CDR3: TGTGCCTGGAGCCTGGGGTTGAACACTGAAGCTTTCTTT. It encodes CAWSLGLNTEAFF. Based on the CDR3 plus reference TRBV30 and TRBJ1-1, the full variable domain is SQTIHQWPATLVQPVGSPLSLECTVEGTSNPNLYWYRQAAGRGLQLLFYSVGIGQISSEVPQNLSASRPQDRQFILSSKKLLLSDSGFYLCAWSLGLNTEAFFGQGTRLTVV.

V is TRBV27 and J is TRBJ2-1; D remains ambiguous. CDR3 length: 13 residues. Trimming took 10 bases from V and 2 from J, leaving 12 bases between them. The germline V gene has CDR1 MNHEY and CDR2 SMNVEV (reference sequence). In DNA form, the CDR3 reads TGTGCCACTGCCTTGCGTCCCTACAATGAGCAGTTCTTC. Protein: CATALRPYNEQFF.

The chain is built from TRBV28 and TRBJ1-2; perhaps TRBD1 as D (6 bases). The CDR3 is made up of 15 amino acids. The V and J ends lost 10 bases and 8 bases respectively, with 26 bases between them. Per germline, CDR1 MDHEN and CDR2 SYDVKM. The CDR3 sequence: CATRSLTGPRGGYTF. The CDR3 region has the DNA TGTGCCACCCGCTCACTGACAGGCCCCCGGGGAGGCTACACCTTC.